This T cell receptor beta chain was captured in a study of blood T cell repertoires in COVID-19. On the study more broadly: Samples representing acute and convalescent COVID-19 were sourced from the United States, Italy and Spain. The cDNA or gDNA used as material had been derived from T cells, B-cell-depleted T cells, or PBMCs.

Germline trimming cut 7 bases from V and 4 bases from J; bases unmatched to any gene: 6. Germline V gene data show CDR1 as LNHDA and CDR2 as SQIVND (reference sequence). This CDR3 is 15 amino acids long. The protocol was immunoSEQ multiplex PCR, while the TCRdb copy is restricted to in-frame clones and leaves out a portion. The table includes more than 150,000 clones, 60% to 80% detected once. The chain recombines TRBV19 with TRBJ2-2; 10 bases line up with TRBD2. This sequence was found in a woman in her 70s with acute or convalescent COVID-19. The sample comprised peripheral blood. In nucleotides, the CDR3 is TGTGCCAGTATACCTAGCGGGAGCATCACCGGGGAGCTGTTTTTT. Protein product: CASIPSGSITGELFF.